The rows below give T cell receptor beta chains drawn from one sample of a study of T cells after yellow fever vaccination. TCRdb used MiXCR to reprocess the 5' RACE reads, holding one entry per CDR3 protein. The sample records 450,000 to 550,000 distinct CDR3 sequences, roughly 21% being singletons. Specimen: PBMCs, collected 15 days after the yellow fever booster vaccination. The receptors shown here come from a man aged 30 to 45 who received the YFV17D yellow fever vaccine. CDR3s include the opening cysteine and the closing phenylalanine or tryptophan. The D gene is left open where the match is weak. Clone size, where shown, is once, few, many, or a class for clones that have expanded.

D | J | size | V | DNA | CDR3
- | TRBJ2-7 | - | TRBV7-2 | TGTGCCAGCAGCTTGGGTAGGTCAAGGTACGAGCAGTACTTC | CASSLGRSRYEQYF
TRBD2 | TRBJ2-7 | - | TRBV20-1 | TGCAGTGCCTCCGCACTAGCGGGAGGCTTCTACGAGCAGTACTTC | CSASALAGGFYEQYF
- | TRBJ2-5 | few | TRBV7-9 | TGTGCCAGCAGCTTACCGGGGATAGAGACCCAGTACTTC | CASSLPGIETQYF
- | TRBJ2-3 | few | TRBV5-8 | TGTGCCAGCAGCATCTGGGGCGCCGCGGATACGCAGTATTTT | CASSIWGAADTQYF
TRBD1 | TRBJ2-1 | - | TRBV10-3 | TGTGCCATCAGACGACAGGGGGCTTACAATGAGCAGTTCTTC | CAIRRQGAYNEQFF
- | TRBJ2-3 | - | TRBV9 | TGTGCCAGCAGGACGGGAGAAGGAGGTACGCAGTATTTT | CASRTGEGGTQYF
- | TRBJ2-5 | - | TRBV29-1 | TGCAGCGTTCGGCGAGAGGAAGAGACCCAGTACTTC | CSVRREEETQYF
- | TRBJ2-3 | - | TRBV9 | TGTGCCAGCAGCGCCGGTTGGGGGCAGAGCACAGATACGCAGTATTTT | CASSAGWGQSTDTQYF
TRBD1 | TRBJ2-5 | - | TRBV5-1 | TGCGCCAGCAGCTTACACCGGACAGGAGAAGAGACCCAGTACTTC | CASSLHRTGEETQYF
TRBD1 | TRBJ2-3 | - | TRBV5-1 | TGCGCCAGCAGCTTAGAGGGGGCCGCAGATACGCAGTATTTT | CASSLEGAADTQYF
TRBD2 | TRBJ2-1 | - | TRBV10-3 | TGTGCCATCAGGCAAGGACTAGCGGGAATACAAGGCTCCTACAATGAGCAGTTCTTC | CAIRQGLAGIQGSYNEQFF
- | TRBJ2-5 | few | TRBV5-4 | TGTGCCAGCAGCTTCGGTCCAGACGGAGAGACCCAGTACTTC | CASSFGPDGETQYF
- | TRBJ1-1 | few | TRBV5-1 | TGCGCCAGCAGCTGGGGCCCGAGGGGGGACACTGAAGCTTTCTTT | CASSWGPRGDTEAFF
- | TRBJ1-1 | - | TRBV7-9 | TGTGCCAGCAGCCTTGGGGGCCCTGAAGCTTTCTTT | CASSLGGPEAFF
TRBD2 | TRBJ2-5 | few | TRBV11-2 | TGTGCCAGCAGCTTAATGAGCGGGATATCCCAAGAGACCCAGTACTTC | CASSLMSGISQETQYF
TRBD2 | TRBJ2-3 | few | TRBV11-2 | TGTGCCAGCAGCTTAGGGGTAGCGGGTACGCAGTATTTT | CASSLGVAGTQYF
- | TRBJ2-3 | - | TRBV20-1 | TGCTGTGCTAGAGATCCCGGAAGCGGTGGCACAGATACGCAGTATTTT | CCARDPGSGGTDTQYF
TRBD2 | TRBJ2-7 | - | TRBV27 | TGTGCCAGCAGTCCCTCCTTGCTAGCGGGAGTATACGAGCAGTACTTC | CASSPSLLAGVYEQYF
- | TRBJ1-1 | few | TRBV6-1 | TGTGCCAGCAGTATTCAGTGGGACACTGAAGCTTTCTTT | CASSIQWDTEAFF
- | TRBJ2-1 | few | TRBV5-5 | TGTGCCAGCAGCTTGAGTTACGGGTCGTCCTACAATGAGCAGTTCTTC | CASSLSYGSSYNEQFF
- | TRBJ2-3 | - | TRBV12-3/TRBV12-4 | TGTGCCAGCAGTTCGGACTGCTGTGGGGATACGCAGTATTTT | CASSSDCCGDTQYF
- | TRBJ2-1 | once | TRBV27 | TGTGCCAGCAGTACGGGTCATTTTAGCTCCTACAATGAGCAGTTCTTC | CASSTGHFSSYNEQFF